The sample holds one count of the clone carrying this TCR beta chain. Its antigen remains unknown. TCRdb's table, derived via immunoSEQ multiplex PCR, lists solely in-frame clones and lacks some. The sample includes 30,000 to 45,000 clones, approximately 80% of them seen just once. This specimen comes from a study of a mutant IDH1 vaccine in newly diagnosed glioma. Time point specified: week 11, during vaccination. Every vaccine dose comprised 300 ug of mutant IDH1 20-mer peptide plus topical imiquimod. Germline loops: CDR1 SGHKS, CDR2 YYEKEE (reference sequence). Trimming stripped 3 bases from V and 10 bases from J, with 16 bases between. The CDR3 is 13 residues long.

The specimen was peripheral blood mononuclear cells (PBMCs), collected from a glioma patient whose treatment included an IDH1 peptide vaccine. The genes are TRBV5-5 and TRBJ2-5; the D gene is possibly TRBD2 (6 bases). This clonotype was sampled from a woman under 40 with glioma. Some clones in this sample may be carry-over from other donors' samples. The CDR3 coding sequence is TGTGCCAGCAGCTATGGAAGTGGGCGGGACCAGTACTTC. This sequence encodes CASSYGSGRDQYF.